These 4 T cell receptor beta chains were sequenced from one sample in a study of blood T cell repertoires in COVID-19. The data were produced by immunoSEQ multiplex PCR, yet TCRdb's version contains in-frame clones alone and is incomplete. The profile shows under 250,000 clones, approximately 89% of them singletons. The sequencing input was PBMCs or T cells enriched from blood (not recorded which). These receptors were obtained from a young woman with acute COVID-19.

The CDR3 sequence: CASRERWEQFF. CDR3 DNA: TGCGCCAGCAGAGAGAGGTGGGAGCAGTTCTTC. The genes are TRBV5-1 and TRBJ2-1; no clear D gene. This CDR3 is built from 11 residues. V was cut by 5 bases and J by 10 bases, with 10 bases left in between. The germline CDR1 and CDR2 sequences are SGHRS and YFSETQ.

The CDR3: CASSVAGQAYPETQYF. As DNA, the CDR3 is TGTGCCAGCAGCGTAGCCGGACAGGCATACCCAGAGACCCAGTACTTC. The V gene is TRBV9, the J gene TRBJ2-5; TRBD1 aligns across 7 bases. Germline V CDR1 and CDR2: SGDLS, YYNGEE. The CDR3 is made up of 16 amino acids. Germline trimming cut 0 bases from V and 4 bases from J; bases unmatched to any gene: 9.

V and J are TRBV9 and TRBJ2-2; TRBD1 is a possible D gene (5 bases). The CDR3 is 18 amino acids. Germline loops: CDR1 SGDLS, CDR2 YYNGEE. Trimming pared 3 bases from V and 0 bases from J, leaving 18 bases between. In DNA form, the CDR3 reads TGTGCCAGCAGCGCCAAAATTCCAGGGCCCGCGAACACCGGGGAGCTGTTTTTT. It translates to CASSAKIPGPANTGELFF. The full variable domain, completed using reference TRBV9 and TRBJ2-2, is DSGVTQTPKHLITATGQRVTLRCSPRSGDLSVYWYQQSLDQGLQFLIQYYNGEERAKGNILERFSAQQFPDLHSELNLSSLELGDSALYFCASSAKIPGPANTGELFFGEGSRLTVL.

CDR3 bases: TGTGCCTGGACGAGGACAGGACGGCAGTACTTC. It is translated as CAWTRTGRQYF. The genes are TRBV30 and TRBJ2-7; 7 positions agree with TRBD1. The CDR3 has 11 amino acids. Germline CDR1 GTSNPN, CDR2 SVGIG (reference sequence). Trimming cost V 4 bases and J 9 bases; bases outside gene matches: 6.